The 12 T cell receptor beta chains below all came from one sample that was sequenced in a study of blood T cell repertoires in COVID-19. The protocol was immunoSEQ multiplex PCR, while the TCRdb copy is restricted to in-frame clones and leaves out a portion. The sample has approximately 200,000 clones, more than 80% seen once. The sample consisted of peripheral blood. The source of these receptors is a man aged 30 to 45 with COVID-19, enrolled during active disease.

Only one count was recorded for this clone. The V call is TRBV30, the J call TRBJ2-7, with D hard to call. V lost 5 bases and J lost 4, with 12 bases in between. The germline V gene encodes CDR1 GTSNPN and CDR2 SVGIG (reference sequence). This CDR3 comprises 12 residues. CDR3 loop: CAWDGSHYEQYF. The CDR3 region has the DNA TGTGCCTGGGACGGGTCACATTACGAGCAGTACTTC.

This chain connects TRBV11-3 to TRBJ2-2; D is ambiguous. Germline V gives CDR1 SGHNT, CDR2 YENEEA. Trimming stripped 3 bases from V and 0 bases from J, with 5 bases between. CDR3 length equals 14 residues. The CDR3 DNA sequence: TGTGCCAGCAGCTTTTACTCGAACACCGGGGAGCTGTTTTTT. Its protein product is CASSFYSNTGELFF.

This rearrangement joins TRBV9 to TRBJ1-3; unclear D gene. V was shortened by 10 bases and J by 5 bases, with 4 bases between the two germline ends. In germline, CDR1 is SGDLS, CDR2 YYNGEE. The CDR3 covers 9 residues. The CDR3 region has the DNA TGTGCCTTAAGAAACACCATATATTTT. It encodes CALRNTIYF. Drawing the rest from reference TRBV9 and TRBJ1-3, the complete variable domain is DSGVTQTPKHLITATGQRVTLRCSPRSGDLSVYWYQQSLDQGLQFLIQYYNGEERAKGNILERFSAQQFPDLHSELNLSSLELGDSALYFCALRNTIYFGEGSWLTVV.

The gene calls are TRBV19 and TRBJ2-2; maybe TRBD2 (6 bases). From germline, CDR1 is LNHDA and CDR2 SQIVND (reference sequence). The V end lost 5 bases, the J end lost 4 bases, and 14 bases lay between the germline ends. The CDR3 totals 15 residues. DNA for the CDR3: TGTGCCAGTAGTCGTAGGGGACTGGGCACCGGGGAGCTGTTTTTT. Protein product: CASSRRGLGTGELFF.

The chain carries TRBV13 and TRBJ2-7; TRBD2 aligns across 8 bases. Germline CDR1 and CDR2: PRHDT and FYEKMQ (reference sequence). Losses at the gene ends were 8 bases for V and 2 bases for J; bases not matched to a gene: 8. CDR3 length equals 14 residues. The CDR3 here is CASRSREGAYEQYF. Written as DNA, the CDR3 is TGTGCCAGCCGAAGCCGGGAGGGGGCCTACGAGCAGTACTTC.

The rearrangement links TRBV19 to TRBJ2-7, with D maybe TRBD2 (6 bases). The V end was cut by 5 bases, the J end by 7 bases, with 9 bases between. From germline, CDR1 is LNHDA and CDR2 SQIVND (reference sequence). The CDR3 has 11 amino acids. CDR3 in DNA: TGTGCCAGTAGTTCAGGGACTGAGCAGTACTTC. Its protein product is CASSSGTEQYF.

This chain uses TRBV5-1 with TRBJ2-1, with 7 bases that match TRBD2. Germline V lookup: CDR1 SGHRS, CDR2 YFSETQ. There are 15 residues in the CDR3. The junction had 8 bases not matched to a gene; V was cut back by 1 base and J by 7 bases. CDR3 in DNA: TGCGCCAGCAGCTTGCCAGGGAGGGGTGGTAATGAGCAGTTCTTC. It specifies CASSLPGRGGNEQFF.

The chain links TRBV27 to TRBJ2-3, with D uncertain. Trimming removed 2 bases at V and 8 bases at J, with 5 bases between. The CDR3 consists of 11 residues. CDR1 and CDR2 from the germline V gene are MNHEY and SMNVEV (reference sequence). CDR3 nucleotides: TGTGCCAGCAGTTTAGGCGGTACGCAGTATTTT. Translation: CASSLGGTQYF.

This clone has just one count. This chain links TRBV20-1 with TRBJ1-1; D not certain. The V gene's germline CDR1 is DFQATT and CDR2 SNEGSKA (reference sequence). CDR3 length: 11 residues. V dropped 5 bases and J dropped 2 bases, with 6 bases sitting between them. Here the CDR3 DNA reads TGCAGTGCTGATAGCAACACTGAAGCTTTCTTT. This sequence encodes CSADSNTEAFF.

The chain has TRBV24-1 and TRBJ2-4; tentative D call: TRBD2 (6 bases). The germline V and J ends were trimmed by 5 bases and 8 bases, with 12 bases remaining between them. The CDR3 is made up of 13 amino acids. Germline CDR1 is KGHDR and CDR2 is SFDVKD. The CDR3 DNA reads TGTGCCACCAGTGCTCAGGGCGGGGACATTCAGTACTTC. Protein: CATSAQGGDIQYF.

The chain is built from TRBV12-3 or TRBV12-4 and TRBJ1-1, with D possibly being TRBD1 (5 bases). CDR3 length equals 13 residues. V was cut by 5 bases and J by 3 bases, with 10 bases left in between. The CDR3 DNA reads TGTGCCAGCAGTCGTCCAGGGTACACTGAAGCTTTCTTT. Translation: CASSRPGYTEAFF.

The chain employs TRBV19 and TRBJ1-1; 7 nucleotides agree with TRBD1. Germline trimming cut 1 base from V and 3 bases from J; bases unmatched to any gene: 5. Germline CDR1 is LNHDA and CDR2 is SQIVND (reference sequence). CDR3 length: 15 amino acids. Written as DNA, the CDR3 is TGTGCCAGTAGTATAGGGGGCAGGGGGGACACTGAAGCTTTCTTT. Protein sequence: CASSIGGRGDTEAFF.